This entry lists 11 T cell receptor beta chains sequenced from one sample in a study of response to subunit inactivated influenza vaccine. Each CDR3 protein is one row after TCRdb ran MiXCR on the RT-PCR reads. Of more than 450,000 distinct CDR3 sequences detected, roughly 10% appear once; the ten largest clones hold roughly a tenth. The starting material was PBMCs from blood, obtained on the day of vaccination. Receptor source: a man in his fifties who received an inactivated influenza vaccine.

A few counts support this clonotype. This rearrangement joins TRBV5-5 to TRBJ1-1; D not resolved. The CDR3 covers 13 residues. Trimming removed 1 base from V and 3 bases from J, with 7 bases in between. Germline-derived CDR1 and CDR2 are SGHKS and YYEKEE (reference sequence). The CDR3 region has the DNA TGTGCCAGCAGCTTGCTCCGGGACACTGAAGCTTTCTTT. Translated: CASSLLRDTEAFF. The full variable domain, with the rest looked up from reference TRBV5-5 and TRBJ1-1, is DAGVTQSPTHLIKTRGQQVTLRCSPISGHKSVSWYQQVLGQGPQFIFQYYEKEERGRGNFPDRFSARQFPNYSSELNVNALLLGDSALYLCASSLLRDTEAFFGQGTRLTVV.

This chain links TRBV5-1 with TRBJ2-1, with 10 bases fitting TRBD1. Germline loops: CDR1 SGHRS, CDR2 YFSETQ. CDR3 size: 15 residues. V shed 3 bases and J 5 bases; nucleotides not matched to a gene: 5. The CDR3 DNA reads as TGCGCCAGCAGCTCCGGGACAGGGGACGACAATGAGCAGTTCTTC. It yields the protein CASSSGTGDDNEQFF.

This sequence joins TRBV4-3 and TRBJ1-2, with TRBD1 matching over 7 bases. V was clipped by 0 bases and J by 8 bases; unmatched bases: 9. The CDR3 totals 15 residues. Germline loops: CDR1 LGHNA, CDR2 YSLEER. Here the CDR3 reads CASSQERAGGNGYTF. DNA for the CDR3: TGCGCCAGCAGCCAAGAAAGGGCAGGGGGGAACGGCTACACCTTC.

The chain couples TRBV7-2 to TRBJ2-3, with D unclear. Germline V gene sequence: CDR1 SGHTA, CDR2 FQGNSA. V was pared by 5 bases and J by 1 base, with 13 bases between. The CDR3 is 15 amino acids. CDR3 in DNA: TGTGCCAGCAGCCCCCAAGTCTCTGGCACAGATACGCAGTATTTT. Protein product: CASSPQVSGTDTQYF.

V usage is TRBV24-1 and J usage is TRBJ2-3, with 12 bases fitting TRBD2. Germline assignment: CDR1 KGHDR and CDR2 SFDVKD. The CDR3 extends over 16 amino acids. After removal of 5 bases from V and 2 bases from J, the junction contained 4 bases not matched to a gene. The CDR3 DNA is TGTGCCACCAGTGGTAGGACTAGCGGGACCACAGATACGCAGTATTTT. Its protein product is CATSGRTSGTTDTQYF.

This clonotype was found a few times. This chain uses TRBV30 with TRBJ2-1; D is uncertain. V was pared by 0 bases and J by 9 bases, with 12 bases between. The germline gives CDR1 GTSNPN, CDR2 SVGIG (reference sequence). The CDR3 spans 13 residues. The CDR3: CAWSVCPSCEQFF. Here the CDR3 DNA reads TGTGCCTGGAGTGTATGTCCCTCGTGTGAGCAGTTCTTC.

The chain links TRBV12-3 or TRBV12-4 to TRBJ2-7, with TRBD1 matching 8 bases. With V trimmed by 4 bases and J by 4 bases, 6 bases remained unmatched. This CDR3 contains 14 residues. The CDR3 region is CASSWGTGEYEQYF. The CDR3 nucleotides are TGTGCCAGCAGTTGGGGGACAGGAGAATACGAGCAGTACTTC.

This clonotype was observed a handful of times. The chain joins TRBV6-2 or TRBV6-3 to TRBJ2-1; TRBD1 is a possible D gene (6 bases). The germline V and J ends were trimmed by 2 bases and 6 bases, with 26 bases remaining between them. The CDR3 has 19 amino acids. The germline CDR1 and CDR2 sequences are MNHEY and SVGEGT. The CDR3, as DNA: TGTGCCAGCAGTTACCTTCGGACAGCGCTCGTCTTAAGAGGCAATGAGCAGTTCTTC. Translated: CASSYLRTALVLRGNEQFF.

In this sample, this clonotype turned up a few times. This chain uses TRBV7-9 with TRBJ2-1; D possibly corresponds to TRBD2 (5 bases). Germline CDR1 and CDR2: SEHNR and FQNEAQ (reference sequence). There are 16 residues in the CDR3. Trimming left V 2 bases short and J 5 bases short, with 16 bases between. In DNA, the CDR3 is TGTGCCAGCAGCTTATCCGGCAGCGGTAGAAACAATGAGCAGTTCTTC. Translation: CASSLSGSGRNNEQFF.

This clonotype came up a few times. This rearrangement joins TRBV9 to TRBJ2-2; no definite D call. Trimming took off 0 bases at V and 1 base at J, with 7 bases between the two ends. Germline lookup yields CDR1 SGDLS and CDR2 YYNGEE. The CDR3 extends over 15 amino acids. The CDR3 loop is CASSVAHMNTGELFF. CDR3 in DNA: TGTGCCAGCAGCGTAGCCCATATGAACACCGGGGAGCTGTTTTTT.

This clonotype was seen only once. The CDR3 coding sequence is TGTGCCAGCAGTCCGTCCTTGGGGGGGCAGTACTTC. Protein sequence: CASSPSLGGQYF. This chain links TRBV28 with TRBJ2-7, with D tentatively TRBD2 (6 bases). Trimming removed 5 bases from V and 9 bases from J, with 14 bases in between. The CDR3 has 12 amino acids. Germline V lookup: CDR1 MDHEN, CDR2 SYDVKM.